Below, 18 T cell receptor beta chains from the same sample are listed, as sequenced in a study of T cell repertoires in cytomegalovirus infection. One entry per CDR3 protein results from TCRdb running MiXCR on the reads. The data contain 450,000 to 550,000 distinct CDR3 sequences, about 17% of them singletons. Sequencing input: CD8+ T cells from PBMCs. Receptors were obtained from a human donor in good health (CMV status not recorded). Some clones in this sample may be carry-over from other donors' samples.

The chain is built from TRBV19 and TRBJ2-5; 8 bases align to TRBD2. Trimming at V came to 3 bases and at J to 4 bases, leaving 13 bases not matched to a gene. Germline assignment: CDR1 LNHDA and CDR2 SQIVND (reference sequence). This CDR3 comprises 17 residues. CDR3 residues: CASSIEGSGAHRETQYF. In DNA form, the CDR3 reads TGTGCCAGTAGTATTGAGGGTAGCGGGGCCCACCGAGAGACCCAGTACTTC.

This clonotype was detected only a few times. The chain is built from TRBV14 and TRBJ2-5, with 15 positions matching TRBD2. The CDR3 contains 20 residues. Germline V CDR1 and CDR2: SGHDN, FVKESK. After removal of 0 bases from V and 2 bases from J, the junction contained 10 bases not matched to a gene. The CDR3 loop is CASSQERWTSGRAQQETQYF. Written as DNA, the CDR3 is TGTGCCAGCAGCCAAGAAAGGTGGACTAGCGGGAGGGCCCAACAAGAGACCCAGTACTTC.

The sample holds many counts of this clonotype. This chain's CDR3 is CASSHPLAGRGGYGYTF. The DNA of the CDR3 is TGTGCCAGCAGCCACCCCCTCGCAGGGAGGGGAGGCTATGGCTACACCTTC. The chain employs TRBV7-9 and TRBJ1-2, with D tentatively TRBD1 (5 bases). The V end lost 5 bases, the J end lost 4 bases, and 23 bases lay between the germline ends. The CDR3 totals 17 residues. Germline V CDR1 and CDR2: SEHNR, FQNEAQ (reference sequence).

Concerning this clonotype: A read error is possible here, since a much larger clone lies one base away. The V call is TRBV7-2, the J call TRBJ1-1, with D uncertain. The CDR3 has 12 residues. Trimming pared 1 base from V and 9 bases from J, leaving 9 bases between. CDR1 and CDR2 from the germline V gene are SGHTA and FQGNSA. In DNA, the CDR3 is TGTGCCAGCAGCTTAGGGATCGCAAAAGCTTTCTTT. Its protein product is CASSLGIAKAFF.

This clonotype was recorded many times. This sequence joins TRBV25-1 and TRBJ2-2; D not resolved. The CDR3 loop spans 13 amino acids. Germline CDR1 reads MGHDK; CDR2 reads SYGVNS. V lost 5 bases, J lost 4 bases, and 8 bases lay in between. CDR3 sequence (DNA): TGTGCCAGCAGTATTCCGGCCACCGGGGAGCTGTTTTTT. Translation: CASSIPATGELFF. The full variable domain, with the rest looked up from reference TRBV25-1 and TRBJ2-2, is EADIYQTPRYLVIGTGKKITLECSQTMGHDKMYWYQQDPGMELHLIHYSYGVNSTEKGDLSSESTVSRIRTEHFPLTLESARPSHTSQYLCASSIPATGELFFGEGSRLTVL.

This clonotype was seen a few times. V gene TRBV27 combines with J gene TRBJ2-7; 7 bases fit TRBD2. The CDR3 extends over 14 amino acids. Trimming at V came to 8 bases and at J to 7 bases, leaving 14 bases not matched to a gene. CDR1 and CDR2 from the germline V gene are MNHEY and SMNVEV (reference sequence). The CDR3 bases are TGTGCCAGCCAAACGGGGGGAAGGGTTGGTGAGCAGTACTTC. Its protein product is CASQTGGRVGEQYF.

This clonotype was seen repeatedly, ten times or more. The J gene is TRBJ2-5, the V gene TRBV7-6, with 9 nucleotides matching TRBD2. The CDR3 consists of 14 residues. V was clipped by 5 bases and J by 5 bases; unmatched bases: 6. CDR1 is SGHVS, CDR2 FNYEAQ, per germline. The CDR3 region is CASSQREVGETQYF. CDR3 in DNA: TGTGCCAGCAGCCAGCGGGAGGTTGGGGAGACCCAGTACTTC.

The V call is TRBV4-1, the J call TRBJ1-4; no clear D gene. V lost 3 bases to trimming and J lost 0 bases, with 8 bases between them. The CDR3 is 15 amino acids. The germline CDR1 and CDR2 sequences are MGHRA and YSYEKL. CDR3 loop: CASSHFGSTNEKLFF. The CDR3 DNA follows: TGCGCCAGCAGCCACTTTGGCTCAACTAATGAAAAACTGTTTTTT.

There are a few counts of this clonotype. The chain links TRBV11-2 to TRBJ2-1, with a possible D match to TRBD2 (6 bases). CDR1 SGHAT and CDR2 FQNNGV come from the germline V gene. CDR3 size: 15 residues. Trimming stripped 1 base from V and 5 bases from J, with 12 bases between. Here the CDR3 DNA reads TGTGCCAGCAGCTTAGGTCGGGAGTATCACAATGAGCAGTTCTTC. This encodes CASSLGREYHNEQFF.

This clonotype was recorded a few times. The rearrangement links TRBV19 to TRBJ2-3; a possible D gene is TRBD2 (6 bases). CDR1 and CDR2 from the germline V gene are LNHDA and SQIVND (reference sequence). V was pared by 10 bases and J by 8 bases, with 19 bases between. The CDR3 covers 13 residues. CDR3 DNA sequence: TGTGCCACCTCGGACCCGTTCGGGGGTACGCAGTATTTT. This sequence encodes CATSDPFGGTQYF.

The chain carries TRBV20-1 and TRBJ2-1, with a possible D match to TRBD2 (6 bases). Trimming pared 0 bases from V and 3 bases from J, leaving 9 bases between. CDR3 length: 14 residues. Germline values: CDR1 DFQATT, CDR2 SNEGSKA (reference sequence). The CDR3 nucleotides read TGCAGTGCTAGAGAGATCGGGGGCTACAATGAGCAGTTCTTC. Protein: CSAREIGGYNEQFF.

This clonotype was seen a few times. The rearrangement uses TRBV6-6 and TRBJ2-7, with D uncertain. This CDR3 has 11 residues. V was cut by 5 bases and J by 6 bases, with 8 bases left in between. Germline CDR1 and CDR2: MNHNY and SVGAGI (reference sequence). CDR3 DNA sequence: TGTGCCAGCAGTCACCTAGGCGAGCAGTACTTC. Translation: CASSHLGEQYF.

CDR3 in amino acids: CASRPQGEIGELFF. CDR3 sequence (DNA): TGCGCCAGCAGACCTCAGGGGGAAATCGGGGAGCTGTTTTTT. V gene TRBV5-1 combines with J gene TRBJ2-2, with 7 bases aligning to TRBD1. V lost 5 bases to trimming and J lost 7 bases; unmatched junction nucleotides: 8. Per the germline V gene, CDR1 is SGHRS and CDR2 is YFSETQ. This CDR3 has 14 residues.

The chain combines TRBV29-1 with TRBJ1-2; D is ambiguous. CDR3 length equals 8 residues. Germline CDR1 reads SQVTM; CDR2 reads ANQGSEA. The CDR3 here is CGRHGYTF. CDR3 DNA: TGCGGCCGCCATGGCTACACCTTC.

To note about this clonotype: This clone may be a read error of a much larger clone one base away. As the CDR3 is not closed by the conserved phenylalanine or tryptophan, this likely results from a read error. The rearrangement uses TRBV29-1 and TRBJ2-7; D is undetermined. Germline values: CDR1 SQVTM, CDR2 ANQGSEA. V shed 3 bases and J shed 2 bases, with 5 bases lying between them. The CDR3 loop spans 11 amino acids. CDR3 coding DNA: TGCAGCGTTGAGAAAGCCTACGAGCAGTACTTA. Its protein product is CSVEKAYEQYL.

This clonotype was detected many times. The chain joins TRBV12-3 or TRBV12-4 to TRBJ1-1, with D unresolved. V gave up 3 bases and J gave up 2 bases, with 4 bases separating them. CDR3 length: 12 residues. The DNA for the CDR3 is TGTGCCAGCAGTTTTCCTAACACTGAAGCTTTCTTT. Translation gives CASSFPNTEAFF.

As to this clonotype: Lacking the conserved final phenylalanine or tryptophan, this CDR3 likely reflects a read error. The genes are TRBV4-3 and TRBJ2-1; maybe TRBD2 (6 bases). There are 11 residues in the CDR3. Germline V gene lookup returns CDR1 LGHNA and CDR2 YSLEER. The V gene lost 6 bases and the J gene lost 9 bases, with 9 bases spanning the gap. DNA of the CDR3: TGCGCCAGCAGGGAGGGCGTTGAGCAGTTCTTA. The encoded protein is CASREGVEQFL.

This clonotype was found many times. The rearrangement links TRBV14 to TRBJ1-4; possible D gene TRBD1, 5 bases. CDR3 length: 20 residues. CDR1 is SGHDN and CDR2 is FVKESK in the germline V gene. The V and J ends lost 4 bases and 0 bases respectively, with 24 bases between them. The CDR3 is CASSPRDFGGPLATNEKLFF. CDR3 sequence (DNA): TGTGCCAGCAGCCCGAGGGACTTTGGAGGCCCACTTGCAACTAATGAAAAACTGTTTTTT.